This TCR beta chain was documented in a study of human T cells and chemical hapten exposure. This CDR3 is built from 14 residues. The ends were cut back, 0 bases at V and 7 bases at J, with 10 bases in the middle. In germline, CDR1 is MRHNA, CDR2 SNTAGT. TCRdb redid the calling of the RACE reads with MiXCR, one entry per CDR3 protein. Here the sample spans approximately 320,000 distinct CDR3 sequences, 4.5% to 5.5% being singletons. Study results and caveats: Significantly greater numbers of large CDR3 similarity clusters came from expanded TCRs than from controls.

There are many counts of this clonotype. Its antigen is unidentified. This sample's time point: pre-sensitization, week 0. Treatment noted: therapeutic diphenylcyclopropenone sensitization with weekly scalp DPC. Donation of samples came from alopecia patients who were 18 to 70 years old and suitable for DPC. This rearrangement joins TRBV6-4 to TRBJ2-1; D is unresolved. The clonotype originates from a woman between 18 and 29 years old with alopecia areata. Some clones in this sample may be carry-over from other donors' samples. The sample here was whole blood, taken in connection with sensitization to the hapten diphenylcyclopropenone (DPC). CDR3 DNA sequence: TGTGCCAGCAGTGACTCTCGAGAAGTAAATGAGCAGTTCTTC. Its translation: CASSDSREVNEQFF.